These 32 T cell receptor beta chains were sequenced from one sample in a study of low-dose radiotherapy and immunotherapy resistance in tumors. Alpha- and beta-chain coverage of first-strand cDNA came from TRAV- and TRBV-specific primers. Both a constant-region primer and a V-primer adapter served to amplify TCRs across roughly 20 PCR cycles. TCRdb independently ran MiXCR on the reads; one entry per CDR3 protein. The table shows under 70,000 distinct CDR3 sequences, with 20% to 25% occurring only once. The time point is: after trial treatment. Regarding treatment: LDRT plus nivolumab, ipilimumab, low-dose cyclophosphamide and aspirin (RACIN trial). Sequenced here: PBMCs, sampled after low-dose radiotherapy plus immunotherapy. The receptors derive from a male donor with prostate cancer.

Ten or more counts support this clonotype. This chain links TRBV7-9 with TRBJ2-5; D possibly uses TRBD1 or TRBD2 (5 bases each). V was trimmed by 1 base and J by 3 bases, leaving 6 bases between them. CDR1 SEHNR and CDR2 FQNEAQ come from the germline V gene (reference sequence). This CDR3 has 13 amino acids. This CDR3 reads CASSLGGKETQYF. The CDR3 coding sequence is TGTGCCAGCAGCTTAGGGGGGAAAGAGACCCAGTACTTC.

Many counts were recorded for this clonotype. In DNA form, the CDR3 reads TGTGCCTGGATACCGACAGGGATAAACACCATATATTTT. It specifies CAWIPTGINTIYF. The chain combines TRBV30 with TRBJ1-3; TRBD1 agrees at 7 bases. Per the germline V gene, CDR1 is GTSNPN and CDR2 is SVGIG (reference sequence). The CDR3 contains 13 residues. Trimming removed 4 bases from V and 6 bases from J; junction bases left unmatched: 6. Together with reference TRBV30 and TRBJ1-3, the CDR3 gives the full variable domain: SQTIHQWPATLVQPVGSPLSLECTVEGTSNPNLYWYRQAAGRGLQLLFYSVGIGQISSEVPQNLSASRPQDRQFILSSKKLLLSDSGFYLCAWIPTGINTIYFGEGSWLTVV.

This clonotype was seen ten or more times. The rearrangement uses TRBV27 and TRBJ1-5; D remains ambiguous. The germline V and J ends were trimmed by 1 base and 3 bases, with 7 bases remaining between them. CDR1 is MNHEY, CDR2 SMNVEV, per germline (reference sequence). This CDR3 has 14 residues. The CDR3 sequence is CASSLYGNNQPQHF. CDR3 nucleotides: TGTGCCAGCAGTTTATATGGGAACAATCAGCCCCAGCATTTT.

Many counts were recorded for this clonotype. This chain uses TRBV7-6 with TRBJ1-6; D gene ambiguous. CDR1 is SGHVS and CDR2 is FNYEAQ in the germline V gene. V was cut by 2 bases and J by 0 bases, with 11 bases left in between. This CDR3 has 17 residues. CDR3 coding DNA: TGTGCCAGCAGCTTATCGGCGGTCAGCTCCTATAATTCACCCCTCCACTTT. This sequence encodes CASSLSAVSSYNSPLHF.

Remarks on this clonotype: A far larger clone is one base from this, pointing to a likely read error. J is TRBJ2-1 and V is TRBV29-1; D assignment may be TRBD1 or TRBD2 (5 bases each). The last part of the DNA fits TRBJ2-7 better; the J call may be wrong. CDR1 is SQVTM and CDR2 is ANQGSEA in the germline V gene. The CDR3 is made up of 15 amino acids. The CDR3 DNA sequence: TGCAGCGTTGAAGGGTCAGGGACCAGCACCTACGAGCAGTACTTC. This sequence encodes CSVEGSGTSTYEQYF.

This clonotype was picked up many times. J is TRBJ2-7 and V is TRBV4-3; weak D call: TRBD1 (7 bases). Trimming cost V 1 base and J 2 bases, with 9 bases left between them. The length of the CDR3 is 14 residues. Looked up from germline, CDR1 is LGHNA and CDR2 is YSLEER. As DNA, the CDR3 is TGCGCCAGCAGCCAAGTCAGGGGGGCCTACGAGCAGTACTTC. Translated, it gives CASSQVRGAYEQYF.

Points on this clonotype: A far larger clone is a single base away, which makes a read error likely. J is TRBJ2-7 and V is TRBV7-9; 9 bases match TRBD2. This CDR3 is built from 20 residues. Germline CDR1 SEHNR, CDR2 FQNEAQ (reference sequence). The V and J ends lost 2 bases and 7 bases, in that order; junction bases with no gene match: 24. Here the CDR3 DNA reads TGTGCCAGCAGCTTACGGTCTAGCGGGGTTCCCAGTAGCTCCTACAATGAGCAGTACTTC. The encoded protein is CASSLRSSGVPSSSYNEQYF. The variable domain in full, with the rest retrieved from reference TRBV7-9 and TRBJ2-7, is DTGVSQNPRHKITKRGQNVTFRCDPISEHNRLYWYRQTLGQGPEFLTYFQNEAQLEKSRLLSDRFSAERPKGSFSTLEIQRTEQGDSAMYLCASSLRSSGVPSSSYNEQYFGPGTRLTVT.

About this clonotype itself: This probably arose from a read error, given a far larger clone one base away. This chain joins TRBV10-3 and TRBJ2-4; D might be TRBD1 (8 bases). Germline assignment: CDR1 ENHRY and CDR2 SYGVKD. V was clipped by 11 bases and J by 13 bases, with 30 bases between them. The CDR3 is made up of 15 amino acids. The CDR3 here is CAAGRETGGANEQYF. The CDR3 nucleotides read TGTGCCGCTGGGAGGGAAACAGGGGGGGCCAATGAGCAGTACTTC.

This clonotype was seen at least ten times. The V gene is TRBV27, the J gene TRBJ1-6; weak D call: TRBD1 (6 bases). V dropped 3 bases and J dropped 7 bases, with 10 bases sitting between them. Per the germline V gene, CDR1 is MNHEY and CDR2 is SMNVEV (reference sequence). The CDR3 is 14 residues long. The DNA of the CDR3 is TGTGCCAGCAGTTTTCAGGGGCGGAATTCACCCCTCCACTTT. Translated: CASSFQGRNSPLHF.

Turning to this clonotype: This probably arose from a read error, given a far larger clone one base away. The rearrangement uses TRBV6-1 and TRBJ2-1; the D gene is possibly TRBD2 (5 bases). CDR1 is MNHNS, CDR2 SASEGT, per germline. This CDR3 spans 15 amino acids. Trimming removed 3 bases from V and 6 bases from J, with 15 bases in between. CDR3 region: CASSESNLAGNEQFF. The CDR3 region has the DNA TGTGCCAGCAGTGAGTCTAACCTAGCAGGCAATGAGCAGTTCTTC.

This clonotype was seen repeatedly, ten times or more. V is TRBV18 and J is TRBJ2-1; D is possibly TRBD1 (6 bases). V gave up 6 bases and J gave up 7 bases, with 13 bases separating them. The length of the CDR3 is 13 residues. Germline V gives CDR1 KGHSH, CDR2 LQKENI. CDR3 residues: CASSGQTENEQFF. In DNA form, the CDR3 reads TGTGCCAGCTCCGGACAGACAGAAAATGAGCAGTTCTTC.

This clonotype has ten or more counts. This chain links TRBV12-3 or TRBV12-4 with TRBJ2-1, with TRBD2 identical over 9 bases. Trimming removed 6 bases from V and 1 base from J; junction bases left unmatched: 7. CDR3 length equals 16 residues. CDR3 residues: CASRLSGSVSYNEQFF. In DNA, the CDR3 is TGTGCCAGCAGACTTAGCGGGAGTGTTTCCTACAATGAGCAGTTCTTC.

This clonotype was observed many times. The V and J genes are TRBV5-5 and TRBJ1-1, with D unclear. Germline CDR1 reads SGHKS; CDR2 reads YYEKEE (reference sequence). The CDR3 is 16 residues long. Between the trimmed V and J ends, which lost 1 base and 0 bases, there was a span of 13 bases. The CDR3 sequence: CASSLTPDGMNTEAFF. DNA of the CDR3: TGTGCCAGCAGCTTGACCCCGGACGGGATGAACACTGAAGCTTTCTTT.

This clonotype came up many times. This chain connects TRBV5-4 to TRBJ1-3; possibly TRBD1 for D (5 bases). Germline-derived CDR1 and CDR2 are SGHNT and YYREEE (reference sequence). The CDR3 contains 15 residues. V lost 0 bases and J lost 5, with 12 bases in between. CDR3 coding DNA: TGTGCCAGCAGCTTGGCCGGGCAGGGTAGAAACACCATATATTTT. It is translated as CASSLAGQGRNTIYF. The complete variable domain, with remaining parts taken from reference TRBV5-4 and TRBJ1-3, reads ETGVTQSPTHLIKTRGQQVTLRCSSQSGHNTVSWYQQALGQGPQFIFQYYREEENGRGNFPPRFSGLQFPNYSSELNVNALELDDSALYLCASSLAGQGRNTIYFGEGSWLTVV.

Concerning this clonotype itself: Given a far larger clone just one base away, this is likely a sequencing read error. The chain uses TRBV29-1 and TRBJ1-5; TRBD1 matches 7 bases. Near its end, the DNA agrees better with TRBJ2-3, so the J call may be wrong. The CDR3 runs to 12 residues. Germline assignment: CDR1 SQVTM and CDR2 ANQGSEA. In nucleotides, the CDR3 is TGCAGTGCTCGGGACAGCAATCAGCCCCAGTATTTT. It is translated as CSARDSNQPQYF.

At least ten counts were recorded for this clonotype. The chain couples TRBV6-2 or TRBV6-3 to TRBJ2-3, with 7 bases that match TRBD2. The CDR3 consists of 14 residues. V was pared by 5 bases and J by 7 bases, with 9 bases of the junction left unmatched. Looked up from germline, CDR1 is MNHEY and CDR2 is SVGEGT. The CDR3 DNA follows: TGTGCCAGCAGTGAATCGTCCGGGGGGAATACGCAGTATTTT. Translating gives CASSESSGGNTQYF.

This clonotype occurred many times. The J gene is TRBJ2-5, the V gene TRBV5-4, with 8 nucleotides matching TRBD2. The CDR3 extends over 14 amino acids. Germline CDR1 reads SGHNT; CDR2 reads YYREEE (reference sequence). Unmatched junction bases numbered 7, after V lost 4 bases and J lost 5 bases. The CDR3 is CASSPSGQWETQYF. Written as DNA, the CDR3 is TGTGCCAGCAGCCCTAGCGGGCAATGGGAGACCCAGTACTTC.

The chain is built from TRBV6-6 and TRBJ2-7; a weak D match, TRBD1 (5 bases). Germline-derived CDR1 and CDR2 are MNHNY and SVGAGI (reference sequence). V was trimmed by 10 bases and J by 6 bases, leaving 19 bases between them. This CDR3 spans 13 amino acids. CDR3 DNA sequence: TGTGCCATCAGATTCGAGCAGGGCTCCGAGCAGTACTTC. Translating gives CAIRFEQGSEQYF.

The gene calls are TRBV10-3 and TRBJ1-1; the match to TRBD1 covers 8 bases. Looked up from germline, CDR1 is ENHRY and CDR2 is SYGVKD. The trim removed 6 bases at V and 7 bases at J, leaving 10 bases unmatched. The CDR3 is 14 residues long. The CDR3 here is CAIRVSGQGDEAFF. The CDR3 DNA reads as TGTGCCATCAGGGTCTCAGGACAGGGAGATGAAGCTTTCTTT.

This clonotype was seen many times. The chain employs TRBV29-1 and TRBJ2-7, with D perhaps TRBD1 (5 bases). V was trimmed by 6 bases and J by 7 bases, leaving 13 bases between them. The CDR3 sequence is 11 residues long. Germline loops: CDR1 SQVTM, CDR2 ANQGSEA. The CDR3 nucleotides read TGCAGCGTCCCTCAGGGTCGGGAGCAGTACTTC. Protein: CSVPQGREQYF.

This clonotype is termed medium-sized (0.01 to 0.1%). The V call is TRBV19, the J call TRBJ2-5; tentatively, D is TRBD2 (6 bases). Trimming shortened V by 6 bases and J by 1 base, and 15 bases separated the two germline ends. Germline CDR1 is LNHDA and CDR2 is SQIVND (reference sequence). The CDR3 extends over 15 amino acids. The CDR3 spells CASRKGLHTQETQYF. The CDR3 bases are TGTGCCAGTAGAAAGGGACTGCACACCCAAGAGACCCAGTACTTC.

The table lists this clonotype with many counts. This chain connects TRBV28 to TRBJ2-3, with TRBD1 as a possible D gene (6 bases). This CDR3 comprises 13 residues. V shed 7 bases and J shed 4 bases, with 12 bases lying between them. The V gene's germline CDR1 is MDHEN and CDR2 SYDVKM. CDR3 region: CASNEGGADTQYF. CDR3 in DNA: TGTGCCAGCAACGAAGGGGGAGCAGATACGCAGTATTTT.

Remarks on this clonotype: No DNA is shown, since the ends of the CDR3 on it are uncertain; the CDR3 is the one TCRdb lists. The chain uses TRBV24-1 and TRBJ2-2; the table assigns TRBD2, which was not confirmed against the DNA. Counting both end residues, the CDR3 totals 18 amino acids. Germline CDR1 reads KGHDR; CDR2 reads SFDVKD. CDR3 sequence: CATSRPGLAENTGELFFF.

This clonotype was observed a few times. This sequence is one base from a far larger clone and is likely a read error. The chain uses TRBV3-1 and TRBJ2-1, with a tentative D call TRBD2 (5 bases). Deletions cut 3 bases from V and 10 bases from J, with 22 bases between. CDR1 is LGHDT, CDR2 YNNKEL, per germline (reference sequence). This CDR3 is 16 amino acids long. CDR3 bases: TGTGCCAGCAGCCAGACCCACAGCGGCATCGGTAACGAGCAGTTCTTC. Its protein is CASSQTHSGIGNEQFF.

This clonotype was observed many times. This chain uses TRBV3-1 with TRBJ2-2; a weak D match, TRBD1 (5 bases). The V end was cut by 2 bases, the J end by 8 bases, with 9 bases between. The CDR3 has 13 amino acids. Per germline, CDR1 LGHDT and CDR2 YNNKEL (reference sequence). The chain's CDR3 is CASSQLQAGELFF. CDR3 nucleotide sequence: TGTGCCAGCAGCCAACTACAGGCAGGGGAGCTGTTTTTT.

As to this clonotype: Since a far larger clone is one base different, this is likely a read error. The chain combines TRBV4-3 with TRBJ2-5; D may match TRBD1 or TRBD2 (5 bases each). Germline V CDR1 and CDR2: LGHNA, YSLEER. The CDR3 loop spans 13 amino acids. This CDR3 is CASSQDGGFKQLF. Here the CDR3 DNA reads TGCGCCAGCAGCCAAGATGGGGGTTTTAAGCAGTTATTC.

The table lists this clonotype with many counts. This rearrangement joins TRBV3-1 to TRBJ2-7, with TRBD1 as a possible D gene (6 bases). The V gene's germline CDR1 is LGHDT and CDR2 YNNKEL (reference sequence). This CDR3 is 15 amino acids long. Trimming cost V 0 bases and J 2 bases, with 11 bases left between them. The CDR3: CASSQDPGHTYEQYF. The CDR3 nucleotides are TGTGCCAGCAGCCAAGACCCGGGACACACCTACGAGCAGTACTTC.

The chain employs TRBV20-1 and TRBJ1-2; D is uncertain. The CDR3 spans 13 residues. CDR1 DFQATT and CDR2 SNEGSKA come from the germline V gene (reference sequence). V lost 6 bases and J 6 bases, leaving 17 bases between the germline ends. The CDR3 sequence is CSAAGDQDDGYTF. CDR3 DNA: TGCAGTGCCGCGGGAGACCAAGATGATGGCTACACCTTC.

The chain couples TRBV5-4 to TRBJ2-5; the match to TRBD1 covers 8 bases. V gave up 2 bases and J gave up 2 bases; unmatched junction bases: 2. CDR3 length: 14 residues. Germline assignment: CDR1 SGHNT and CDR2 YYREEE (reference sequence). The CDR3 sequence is CASSFDRGQETQYF. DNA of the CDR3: TGTGCCAGCAGCTTTGACAGGGGACAAGAGACCCAGTACTTC. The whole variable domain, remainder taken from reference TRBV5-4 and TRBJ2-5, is ETGVTQSPTHLIKTRGQQVTLRCSSQSGHNTVSWYQQALGQGPQFIFQYYREEENGRGNFPPRFSGLQFPNYSSELNVNALELDDSALYLCASSFDRGQETQYFGPGTRLLVL.

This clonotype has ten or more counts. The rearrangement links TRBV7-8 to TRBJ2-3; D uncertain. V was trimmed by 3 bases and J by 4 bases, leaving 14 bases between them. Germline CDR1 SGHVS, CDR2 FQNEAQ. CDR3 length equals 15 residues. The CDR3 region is CASSFAERPPDTQYF. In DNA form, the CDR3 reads TGTGCCAGCAGCTTTGCCGAGAGGCCGCCAGATACGCAGTATTTT.

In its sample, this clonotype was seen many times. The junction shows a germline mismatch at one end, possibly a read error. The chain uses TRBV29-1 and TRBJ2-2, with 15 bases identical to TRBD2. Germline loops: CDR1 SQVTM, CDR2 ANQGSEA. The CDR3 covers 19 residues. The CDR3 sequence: CSVQDVRTSGRVNTGELFF. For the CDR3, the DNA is TGCAGCGTTCAAGATGTCCGGACTAGCGGGAGGGTGAACACCGGGGAGCTGTTTTTT.

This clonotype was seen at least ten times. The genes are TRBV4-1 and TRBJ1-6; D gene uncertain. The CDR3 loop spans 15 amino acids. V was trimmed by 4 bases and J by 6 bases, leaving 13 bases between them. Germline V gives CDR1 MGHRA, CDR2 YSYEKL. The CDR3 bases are TGCGCCAGCAGCCTGCAAGGCAGCTCTAATTCACCCCTCCACTTT. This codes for CASSLQGSSNSPLHF.